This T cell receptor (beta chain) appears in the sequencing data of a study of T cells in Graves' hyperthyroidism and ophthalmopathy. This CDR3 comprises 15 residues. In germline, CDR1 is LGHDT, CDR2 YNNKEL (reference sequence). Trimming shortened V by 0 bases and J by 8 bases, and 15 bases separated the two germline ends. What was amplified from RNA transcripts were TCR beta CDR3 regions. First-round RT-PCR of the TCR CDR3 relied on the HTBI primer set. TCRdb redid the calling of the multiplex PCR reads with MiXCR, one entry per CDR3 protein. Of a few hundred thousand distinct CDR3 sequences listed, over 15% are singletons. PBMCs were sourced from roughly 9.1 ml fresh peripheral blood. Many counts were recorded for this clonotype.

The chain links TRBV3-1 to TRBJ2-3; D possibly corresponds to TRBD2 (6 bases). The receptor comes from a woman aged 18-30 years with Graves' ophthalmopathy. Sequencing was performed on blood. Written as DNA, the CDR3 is TGTGCCAGCAGCCAAGATCTACTAGCTGTCGGTACGCAGTATTTT. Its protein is CASSQDLLAVGTQYF.